The 25 T cell receptor beta chains below were found in one sample sequenced in a study of cytomegalovirus exposure and HLA in healthy donors. The PCR used 60 Vbeta and 13 Jbeta primers. Here immunoSEQ multiplex PCR was the method, and the copy in TCRdb shows in-frame clones only, minus some. The sample comprises tens of thousands of clones, more than 60% of which are singletons, and around 3% rests with the top ten. Source material: PBMCs. The origin of the receptors is a young man in good health and CMV-seronegative.

The chain has TRBV2 and TRBJ1-2; 9 nucleotides line up with TRBD1. The CDR3 is 14 residues long. V was pared by 6 bases and J by 9 bases, with 11 bases of the junction left unmatched. Germline V gene lookup returns CDR1 SNHLY and CDR2 FYNNEI. The CDR3 sequence: CASRGTGTGSSYTF. DNA of the CDR3: TGTGCCAGCAGAGGAACCGGGACAGGGAGTAGCTACACCTTC.

This clone was picked up a small number of times. The CDR3 here is CASSESGGREKLFF. CDR3 nucleotide sequence: TGTGCCAGCAGCGAATCAGGGGGGAGAGAAAAACTGTTTTTT. V and J are TRBV6-5 and TRBJ1-4, with TRBD1 matching 7 bases. Germline V gives CDR1 MNHEY, CDR2 SVGAGI. The CDR3 runs 14 residues. V gave up 6 bases and J gave up 8 bases; unmatched junction bases: 9.

CDR3 sequence reads: CASSLVFGTTAYGYTF. In nucleotides, the CDR3 is TGTGCCAGCAGCTTAGTCTTCGGGACAACTGCCTATGGCTACACCTTC. The J gene is TRBJ1-2, the V gene TRBV7-9, with a possible D match to TRBD1 (6 bases). V was shortened by 1 base and J by 4 bases, with 16 bases between the two germline ends. Per germline, CDR1 SEHNR and CDR2 FQNEAQ (reference sequence). The CDR3 contains 16 residues.

Written as DNA, the CDR3 is TGTGCCAGCAGCCCAAGACCCGGGACAGGGGGCCGGGGTGTAGATACGCAGTATTTT. This encodes CASSPRPGTGGRGVDTQYF. The chain employs TRBV7-2 and TRBJ2-3, with 12 positions matching TRBD1. The CDR3 loop spans 19 amino acids. Unmatched junction bases numbered 17, after V lost 5 bases and J lost 5 bases. Germline loops: CDR1 SGHTA, CDR2 FQGNSA.

In this sample, this clone turned up a few times. The V call is TRBV30, the J call TRBJ2-2; 7 bases map to TRBD1. CDR1 and CDR2 (germline): GTSNPN, SVGIG (reference sequence). The CDR3 is made up of 15 amino acids. The J segment lost 2 bases and the V segment lost 1 base, leaving 4 bases of the junction unmatched. The CDR3 spells CAWSEGTANTGELFF. CDR3 bases: TGTGCCTGGAGTGAAGGGACAGCCAACACCGGGGAGCTGTTTTTT.

The chain uses TRBV11-1 and TRBJ1-4; D unresolved. CDR1 SGHAT and CDR2 FQDESV come from the germline V gene (reference sequence). Trimming cost V 1 base and J 8 bases, with 17 bases left between them. The CDR3 runs to 16 residues. CDR3 nucleotide sequence: TGTGCCAGCAGCTTAGATTCCTCACCGGGAGTAGAAAAACTGTTTTTT. Its translation is CASSLDSSPGVEKLFF. Variable domain in full (rest from reference TRBV11-1 and TRBJ1-4): EAEVAQSPRYKITEKSQAVAFWCDPISGHATLYWYRQILGQGPELLVQFQDESVVDDSQLPKDRFSAERLKGVDSTLKIQPAELGDSAMYLCASSLDSSPGVEKLFFGSGTQLSVL.

This rearrangement joins TRBV6-1 to TRBJ2-1, with 13 bases aligning to TRBD2. Germline V gene sequence: CDR1 MNHNS, CDR2 SASEGT. The V gene end was trimmed by 8 bases and the J gene end by 10 bases; junction bases not matched to a gene: 11. The CDR3 totals 15 residues. CDR3 sequence reads: CASEFRLAGGKEQFF. CDR3 in DNA: TGTGCCAGCGAATTTAGACTAGCGGGGGGAAAGGAGCAGTTCTTC.

This chain uses TRBV19 with TRBJ1-2; TRBD1 matches 8 bases. This CDR3 spans 14 amino acids. The V gene's germline CDR1 is LNHDA and CDR2 SQIVND (reference sequence). V dropped 3 bases and J dropped 4; count of bases not matched to a gene: 4. DNA of the CDR3: TGTGCCAGTAGTATGGGACAGGTCCCCTATGGCTACACCTTC. Its protein is CASSMGQVPYGYTF. Filled out from reference TRBV19 and TRBJ1-2, the complete variable domain reads DGGITQSPKYLFRKEGQNVTLSCEQNLNHDAMYWYRQDPGQGLRLIYYSQIVNDFQKGDIAEGYSVSREKKESFPLTVTSAQKNPTAFYLCASSMGQVPYGYTFGSGTRLTVV.

The V and J genes are TRBV7-2 and TRBJ2-1; 8 nucleotides align to TRBD1. The CDR3 totals 15 residues. Germline CDR1 and CDR2: SGHTA and FQGNSA. V shed 5 bases and J 1 base; nucleotides not matched to a gene: 4. In DNA, the CDR3 is TGTGCCAGCAGCCTTGGACAGGGATCCTACAATGAGCAGTTCTTC. It specifies CASSLGQGSYNEQFF.

The chain links TRBV7-2 to TRBJ2-3, with D tentatively TRBD1 (6 bases). The length of the CDR3 is 14 residues. The germline V gene encodes CDR1 SGHTA and CDR2 FQGNSA. Trimming removed 0 bases from V and 4 bases from J, with 8 bases in between. The CDR3 DNA reads as TGTGCCAGCAGCTTAGCGTGGACAGCAGATACGCAGTATTTT. This encodes CASSLAWTADTQYF. Combining the CDR3 with reference TRBV7-2 and TRBJ2-3 gives the whole variable domain GAGVSQSPSNKVTEKGKDVELRCDPISGHTALYWYRQSLGQGLEFLIYFQGNSAPDKSGLPSDRFSAERTGGSVSTLTIQRTQQEDSAVYLCASSLAWTADTQYFGPGTRLTVL.

This clone occurred once. This chain uses TRBV7-3 with TRBJ2-7; D perhaps matches TRBD2 (6 bases). CDR1 and CDR2 from the germline V gene are SGHTA and FQGTGA. The CDR3 loop spans 14 amino acids. V was pared by 0 bases and J by 3 bases, with 9 bases between. The CDR3 loop is CASSLTGGDYEQYF. CDR3 DNA: TGTGCCAGCAGCTTAACCGGGGGTGACTACGAGCAGTACTTC.

The chain uses TRBV27 and TRBJ1-1, with a possible D match to TRBD1 (5 bases). Looked up from germline, CDR1 is MNHEY and CDR2 is SMNVEV (reference sequence). V was trimmed by 6 bases and J by 3 bases, leaving 14 bases between them. The length of the CDR3 is 14 residues. The DNA for the CDR3 is TGTGCCAGCAGCGAGTTAGGGGTGGACACTGAAGCTTTCTTT. Protein sequence: CASSELGVDTEAFF.

The V gene is TRBV2, the J gene TRBJ2-3, with a weak D call TRBD1 (6 bases). There are 15 residues in the CDR3. Trimming shortened V by 7 bases and J by 3 bases, and 17 bases separated the two germline ends. Germline CDR1 and CDR2: SNHLY and FYNNEI. The CDR3 nucleotides are TGTGCCAGCACCAACGGGCAGGGGAGTACAGATACGCAGTATTTT. Amino acids: CASTNGQGSTDTQYF. The entire variable domain, with the rest obtained from reference TRBV2 and TRBJ2-3, is as follows: EPEVTQTPSHQVTQMGQEVILRCVPISNHLYFYWYRQILGQKVEFLVSFYNNEISEKSEIFDDQFSVERPDGSNFTLKIRSTKLEDSAMYFCASTNGQGSTDTQYFGPGTRLTVL.

The gene calls are TRBV6-5 and TRBJ1-1; TRBD1 agrees at 7 bases. The CDR3 contains 14 residues. Trimming cost V 7 bases and J 3 bases; bases outside gene matches: 8. CDR1 is MNHEY, CDR2 SVGAGI, per germline. The CDR3 nucleotides are TGTGCCAGCATTGGAACAGGGGTATACACTGAAGCTTTCTTT. Translated: CASIGTGVYTEAFF.

The V call is TRBV6-6, the J call TRBJ1-4; weak D call: TRBD1 (6 bases). With 4 bases removed from V and 5 bases from J, the gap between germline ends came to 17 bases. CDR3 length: 16 amino acids. Looked up from germline, CDR1 is MNHNY and CDR2 is SVGAGI (reference sequence). The CDR3 protein is CASSSTLGGRNEKLFF. CDR3 coding DNA: TGTGCCAGCAGTTCCACTTTAGGGGGAAGAAATGAAAAACTGTTTTTT.

V gene TRBV6-6 combines with J gene TRBJ2-5; 7 bases align to TRBD2. CDR3 length equals 14 residues. J was trimmed by 5 bases and V by 7 bases; bases with no gene match: 10. Germline lookup yields CDR1 MNHNY and CDR2 SVGAGI (reference sequence). CDR3 in amino acids: CASTQSGVEETQYF. CDR3 in DNA: TGTGCCAGCACTCAAAGCGGGGTTGAGGAGACCCAGTACTTC.

In its sample, this clone was seen once. The chain has TRBV7-9 and TRBJ2-5, with 10 positions matching TRBD2. This CDR3 is 13 amino acids long. Germline loops: CDR1 SEHNR, CDR2 FQNEAQ (reference sequence). Trimming at V came to 5 bases and at J to 7 bases, leaving 4 bases not matched to a gene. The CDR3 DNA follows: TGTGCCAGCAGCCGTGGGACTAGCGCGACCCAGTACTTC. It codes for CASSRGTSATQYF.

The rearrangement uses TRBV12-5 and TRBJ1-2; D is possibly TRBD1 (5 bases). This CDR3 is 15 amino acids long. CDR1 LGHNT and CDR2 FRNRAP come from the germline V gene. The V and J ends lost 0 bases and 2 bases respectively, with 10 bases between them. The CDR3 here is CASGLVRAGNYGYTF. The DNA of the CDR3 is TGTGCTAGTGGTTTGGTACGCGCAGGGAACTATGGCTACACCTTC.

The chain has TRBV9 and TRBJ1-5, with 8 bases aligning to TRBD1. Trimming took 3 bases from V and 3 from J; bases not matched to a gene: 5. CDR3 length equals 15 residues. The germline V gene encodes CDR1 SGDLS and CDR2 YYNGEE. CDR3 nucleotide sequence: TGTGCCAGCAGCGCGACAGGGGATCACAATCAGCCCCAGCATTTT. Residues: CASSATGDHNQPQHF.

The chain joins TRBV5-4 to TRBJ2-1; 8 nucleotides align to TRBD1. The germline CDR1 and CDR2 sequences are SGHNT and YYREEE (reference sequence). CDR3 length: 16 residues. V was pared by 1 base and J by 5 bases, with 8 bases of the junction left unmatched. The CDR3, as DNA: TGTGCCAGCAGCTTGTCCGTCAGGGGGCTAGACAATGAGCAGTTCTTC. Encoded protein: CASSLSVRGLDNEQFF.

This clone has just a few counts. J is TRBJ1-5 and V is TRBV5-1; a possible D gene is TRBD1 (6 bases). The CDR3 has 14 amino acids. The germline CDR1 and CDR2 sequences are SGHRS and YFSETQ. V lost 3 bases to trimming and J lost 1 base, with 8 bases between them. CDR3 protein: CASSSGQSNQPQHF. For the CDR3, the DNA is TGCGCCAGCAGCTCAGGACAGAGCAATCAGCCCCAGCATTTT.

J is TRBJ1-5 and V is TRBV6-1; a weak D match, TRBD1 (6 bases). CDR3 length: 16 residues. V lost 1 base and J 2 bases, leaving 12 bases between the germline ends. Germline values: CDR1 MNHNS, CDR2 SASEGT. CDR3 nucleotide sequence: TGTGCCAGCAGTGAAGTTGGGGGCAGTGGCAATCAGCCCCAGCATTTT. It is translated as CASSEVGGSGNQPQHF.

The genes are TRBV4-2 and TRBJ1-5; weak D call: TRBD1 (5 bases). Trimming cost V 2 bases and J 6 bases, with 11 bases left between them. From germline, CDR1 is LGHNA and CDR2 YNFKEQ. The CDR3 spans 14 residues. CDR3 region: CASSQTRAGQPQHF. The CDR3 DNA sequence: TGTGCCAGCAGCCAAACCAGGGCTGGTCAGCCCCAGCATTTT.

The rearrangement joins TRBV15 to TRBJ2-1; TRBD2 is a possible D gene (5 bases). The germline V gene encodes CDR1 LNHNV and CDR2 YYDKDF (reference sequence). This CDR3 comprises 14 residues. V was shortened by 0 bases and J by 7 bases, with 10 bases between the two germline ends. The CDR3 bases are TGTGCCACCAGCAGAGATGTGGGAGTGAATGAGCAGTTCTTC. Amino acids: CATSRDVGVNEQFF.

The chain uses TRBV7-9 and TRBJ1-4; 7 bases are shared with TRBD1. Trimming removed 5 bases from V and 11 bases from J; junction bases left unmatched: 11. This CDR3 contains 14 residues. Per the germline V gene, CDR1 is SEHNR and CDR2 is FQNEAQ (reference sequence). For the CDR3, the DNA is TGTGCCAGCAGCAGCGACAGGGAATCTATGAAACTGTTTTTT. Protein sequence: CASSSDRESMKLFF. The full variable domain, its missing parts supplied by reference TRBV7-9 and TRBJ1-4, is DTGVSQNPRHKITKRGQNVTFRCDPISEHNRLYWYRQTLGQGPEFLTYFQNEAQLEKSRLLSDRFSAERPKGSFSTLEIQRTEQGDSAMYLCASSSDRESMKLFFGSGTQLSVL.